This entry describes one TCR beta chain. The CDR3 loop spans 14 amino acids. Germline V gene lookup returns CDR1 MNHEY and CDR2 SVGAGI. After removal of 5 bases from V and 5 bases from J, the junction contained 3 bases not matched to a gene. This sample stems from a study of blood T cell repertoires in COVID-19. On the study more broadly: T cells, B-cell-depleted T cells, or PBMCs supplied cDNA or gDNA.

Authors' data handling: By means of reference gene primer amplification, nucleated cell counts were estimated. Sequencing was performed with immunoSEQ multiplex PCR; in TCRdb, only in-frame clones are kept and a portion is missing. The V and J calls and the clone size are those of that table, but D and trimming were determined from the DNA. The data contain 300,000 or so clones, about 89% of them singletons. The specimen sequenced was peripheral blood. This receptor was taken from a man between 18 and 29 years old who had recovered from COVID-19. This chain links TRBV6-5 with TRBJ2-7, with 13 bases fitting TRBD2. CDR3 bases: TGTGCCAGCAGTCCCGGGACTAGCGGGGACGAGCAGTACTTC. It yields the protein CASSPGTSGDEQYF.